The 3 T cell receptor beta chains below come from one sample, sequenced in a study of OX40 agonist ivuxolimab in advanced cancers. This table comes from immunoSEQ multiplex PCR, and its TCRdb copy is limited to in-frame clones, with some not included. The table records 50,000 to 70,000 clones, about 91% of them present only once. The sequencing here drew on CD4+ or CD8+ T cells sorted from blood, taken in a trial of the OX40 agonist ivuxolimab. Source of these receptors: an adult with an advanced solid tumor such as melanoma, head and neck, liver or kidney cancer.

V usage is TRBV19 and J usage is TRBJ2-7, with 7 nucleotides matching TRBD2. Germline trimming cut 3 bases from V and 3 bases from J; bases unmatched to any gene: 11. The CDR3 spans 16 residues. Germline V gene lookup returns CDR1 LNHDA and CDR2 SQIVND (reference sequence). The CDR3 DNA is TGTGCCAGTAGTATCGGCGGGAGAACTCTCTACTACGAGCAGTACTTC. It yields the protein CASSIGGRTLYYEQYF.

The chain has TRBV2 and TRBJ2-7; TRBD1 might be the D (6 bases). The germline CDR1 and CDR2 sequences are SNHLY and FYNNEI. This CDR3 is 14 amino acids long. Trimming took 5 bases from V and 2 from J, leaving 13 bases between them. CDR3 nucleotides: TGTGCCAGCAGTATGACAGGTGAAACCTACGAGCAGTACTTC. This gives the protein CASSMTGETYEQYF.

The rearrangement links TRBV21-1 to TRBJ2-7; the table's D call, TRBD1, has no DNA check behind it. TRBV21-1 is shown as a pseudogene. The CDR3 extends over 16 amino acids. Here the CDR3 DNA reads TGTGCCAGCAGCATCCGCGGACAGCAAGATACCTACGAGCAGTACTTC. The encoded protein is CASSIRGQQDTYEQYF.